The 32 T cell receptor beta chains listed next were all sequenced from one sample in a study of T cells in women clearing cervical HPV infection. Produced via immunoSEQ multiplex PCR; TCRdb's table is partial and in-frame only. This listing includes tens of thousands of clones. The sequenced sample consisted of blood buffy coat. The receptors were gathered from a woman aged 18 to 75 with a cervical HPV16 infection that either progressed to CIN3+ or cleared (not recorded which).

A word on this clone: The read stops 3 residues short of the end of the CDR3; the missing end is completed from the germline J gene. The chain recombines TRBV7-9 with TRBJ1-5; D not certain. Trimming cost V 1 base and J 3 bases, with 10 bases left between them. Germline lookup yields CDR1 SEHNR and CDR2 FQNEAQ (reference sequence). This CDR3 comprises 15 residues. This CDR3 is CASSLGPGFNQPQHF. Incomplete CDR3 DNA: TGTGCCAGCAGCTTAGGGCCAGGCTTCAATCAGCCC.

A note on this clone: Read sequence stops 3 residues before the CDR3 end, and the germline J gene provides the missing end. The V and J genes are TRBV30 and TRBJ1-5, with D possibly being TRBD1 (5 bases). CDR3 length: 16 amino acids. V shed 2 bases and J shed 2 bases, with 16 bases lying between them. From germline, CDR1 is GTSNPN and CDR2 SVGIG (reference sequence). The CDR3 loop reads CAWSLVGLWGNQPQHF. Partial CDR3 DNA: TGTGCCTGGAGTTTGGTGGGGCTCTGGGGCAATCAGCCC.

About this clone itself: The DNA ends 3 residues before the CDR3 does, and the rest of the CDR3 is filled in from the germline J gene. The genes are TRBV5-1 and TRBJ2-7; 9 bases fit TRBD2. The germline V gene encodes CDR1 SGHRS and CDR2 YFSETQ. Losses at the gene ends were 4 bases for V and 5 bases for J; bases not matched to a gene: 16. CDR3 length: 17 amino acids. The CDR3: CASSLLKSSGTFHEQYF. The sequenced part of the CDR3 DNA is TGCGCCAGCAGCCTTCTCAAGTCTAGCGGGACTTTTCACGAG.

The CDR3 DNA, read in part, is TGCGCCAGCAGTGAACCAGAGAGGGACAGGGATCTGGGAAACACC. Translated: CASSEPERDRDLGNT. The CDR3 reads in full as CASSEPERDRDLGNTIYF. The chain recombines TRBV10-2 with TRBJ1-3; TRBD1 matches at 9 bases. The CDR3 extends 3 residues past the end of the read, so its final part is completed from the germline J gene. V lost 3 bases and J lost 4; bases outside the gene matches: 13. The CDR3 spans 18 residues. Germline V gene sequence: CDR1 WSHSY, CDR2 SAAADI.

Details on this clone: The read terminates 3 residues before the CDR3 end, so the remaining end is supplied by the germline J gene. The chain combines TRBV2 with TRBJ1-2; D uncertain. The CDR3 loop spans 11 amino acids. V shed 7 bases and J shed 4 bases, with 7 bases lying between them. Germline V CDR1 and CDR2: SNHLY, FYNNEI. The CDR3 protein is CASKGTYGYTF. CDR3 bases read: TGTGCCAGCAAGGGTACCTATGGC.

With regard to this clone: The sequenced fragment ends 3 residues before the CDR3 boundary, so the rest is inferred from the germline J gene. The V call is TRBV28, the J call TRBJ1-1, with D possibly TRBD1 on 5 matching bases. Germline CDR1 is MDHEN and CDR2 is SYDVKM. The V gene lost 4 bases and the J gene lost 1 base, with 7 bases spanning the gap. This CDR3 comprises 13 residues. The sequenced CDR3 bases are TGTGCCAGCAGTTCCCAGGGGAACACTGAA. This translates into CASSSQGNTE. From start to end, the CDR3 is CASSSQGNTEAFF.

As for this clone: The DNA ends 3 residues before the CDR3 does, and the rest of the CDR3 is filled in from the germline J gene. V usage is TRBV2 and J usage is TRBJ2-5, with a tentative D call TRBD2 (6 bases). This CDR3 has 10 residues. Germline CDR1 reads SNHLY; CDR2 reads FYNNEI. V lost 8 bases and J lost 7, with 8 bases in between. The CDR3 bases that were read are TGTGCCAGCTGGCGGGGGACC. Its translation: CASWRGT. In full, the CDR3 is CASWRGTQYF. Looking up the rest from reference TRBV2 and TRBJ2-5 gives the full variable domain: EPEVTQTPSHQVTQMGQEVILRCVPISNHLYFYWYRQILGQKVEFLVSFYNNEISEKSEIFDDQFSVERPDGSNFTLKIRSTKLEDSAMYFCASWRGTQYFGPGTRLLVL.

Details on this clone: The read ends 3 residues shy of where the CDR3 ends; the end is completed using the germline J gene. The sample carries other DNA sequences with the same CDR3. V is TRBV11-2 and J is TRBJ1-1; no definite D call. The germline V gene encodes CDR1 SGHAT and CDR2 FQNNGV. The CDR3 totals 13 residues. Deletions cut 5 bases from V and 5 bases from J, with 12 bases between. The sequenced part of the CDR3 DNA is TGTGCCAGCAGCCCCCCGACTTTAACTGAA. Translation gives CASSPPTLTE. The CDR3 in full is CASSPPTLTEAFF.

As to this clone: The CDR3 end is not reached by the read, which stops 3 residues before it; the germline J gene fills it in. The chain carries TRBV5-1 and TRBJ2-7; TRBD2 might be the D (6 bases). CDR3 size: 14 residues. Per germline, CDR1 SGHRS and CDR2 YFSETQ. V was pared by 5 bases and J by 1 base, with 13 bases between. Partial CDR3 DNA: TGCGCCAGCAGGACCGGGACTGGATCCTACGAG. It specifies CASRTGTGSYE. In full, the CDR3 is CASRTGTGSYEQYF.

As regards this clone: With the read ending 3 residues before the CDR3 end, the germline J gene is used to fill in that end. The chain links TRBV12-3 or TRBV12-4 to TRBJ2-3; 7 bases are a match to TRBD2. This CDR3 has 17 residues. V was clipped by 2 bases and J by 0 bases; unmatched bases: 8. This chain's CDR3 is CASSLKTAGVSTDTQYF. CDR3 DNA, as far as it was read: TGTGCCAGCAGTTTAAAAACCGCGGGGGTAAGCACAGATACG.

On this clone itself: The read falls 3 residues short of the CDR3 end, and the missing part is taken from the germline J gene. The V gene is TRBV18, the J gene TRBJ1-1, with 7 positions matching TRBD1. The CDR3 is 16 residues long. Germline lookup yields CDR1 KGHSH and CDR2 LQKENI. Trimming at V came to 0 bases and at J to 1 base, leaving 5 bases not matched to a gene. The CDR3 DNA, read in part, is TGTGCCAGCTCACCACCGGGACAGCGTAAGAACACTGAA. Its translation: CASSPPGQRKNTE. The CDR3 reads in full as CASSPPGQRKNTEAFF.

The sequenced part of the CDR3 DNA is TGTGCCAGTGCTCAGGGGCTCTCCCGTAACTATGGC. Protein: CASAQGLSRNYG. The entire CDR3 sequence reads CASAQGLSRNYGYTF. This chain links TRBV19 with TRBJ1-2; D may be TRBD1 (6 bases). The read falls 3 residues short of the CDR3 end, and the missing part is taken from the germline J gene. Germline loops: CDR1 LNHDA, CDR2 SQIVND (reference sequence). The CDR3 spans 15 residues. Trimming took 8 bases from V and 1 from J, leaving 17 bases between them.

A word on this clone: The missing CDR3 end, 3 residues past where the read stops, is filled in from the germline J gene. The chain carries TRBV11-3 and TRBJ1-6; D is undetermined. The length of the CDR3 is 14 residues. CDR1 and CDR2 (germline): SGHNT, YENEEA. V gave up 3 bases and J gave up 8 bases, with 11 bases separating them. The CDR3 protein is CASSFRGIDSPLHF. The part of the CDR3 DNA that was read is TGTGCCAGCAGCTTTCGGGGTATCGATTCACCC.

As regards this clone: The read finishes 3 residues shy of the CDR3 end, and the germline J gene is used to complete it. The chain couples TRBV28 to TRBJ2-2; D is possibly TRBD1 (6 bases). Trimming pared 3 bases from V and 10 bases from J, leaving 18 bases between. The CDR3 totals 15 residues. Germline CDR1 reads MDHEN; CDR2 reads SYDVKM. The CDR3 reads CASSFGQRFSVELFF. The CDR3 bases that were read are TGTGCCAGCAGTTTCGGACAGCGTTTTAGTGTGGAG. Using reference TRBV28 and TRBJ2-2 for the parts outside the CDR3, the full variable domain is DVKVTQSSRYLVKRTGEKVFLECVQDMDHENMFWYRQDPGLGLRLIYFSYDVKMKEKGDIPEGYSVSREKKERFSLILESASTNQTSMYLCASSFGQRFSVELFFGEGSRLTVL.

To note about this clone: The sequence runs out 3 residues before the end of the CDR3; the remainder is reconstructed from the germline J gene. V gene TRBV20-1 combines with J gene TRBJ2-6, with 7 bases aligning to TRBD1. V trimming: 1 base; J trimming: 2 bases; junction bases outside the gene matches: 5. Germline V gives CDR1 DFQATT, CDR2 SNEGSKA (reference sequence). The CDR3 has 16 residues. The CDR3 region is CSARADQGAGANVLTF. CDR3 DNA, as far as it was read: TGCAGTGCTAGAGCAGACCAGGGGGCTGGGGCCAACGTC.

For this clone: Sequencing ends 3 residues short of the CDR3 end; the germline J gene provides the rest. The rearrangement links TRBV20-1 to TRBJ2-3; 7 positions agree with TRBD2. CDR1 DFQATT and CDR2 SNEGSKA come from the germline V gene (reference sequence). J lost 1 base, V lost 5 bases, and 12 bases had no gene match. This CDR3 spans 16 amino acids. The CDR3 bases that were read are TGCAGTGCTGGTGGGGGGAGTAGCGGGCGCACAGATACG. It specifies CSAGGGSSGRTDT. The full CDR3 sequence reads CSAGGGSSGRTDTQYF.

On this clone: The sequence runs out 3 residues before the end of the CDR3; the remainder is reconstructed from the germline J gene. The chain employs TRBV5-1 and TRBJ2-2; D is perhaps TRBD1 (5 bases). The CDR3 extends over 17 amino acids. Germline CDR1 and CDR2: SGHRS and YFSETQ. V was trimmed by 7 bases and J by 5 bases, leaving 24 bases between them. The sequenced part of the CDR3 DNA is TGCGCCAGCGACAATGGGGCAGGAGTTAGGAAGACCGGGGAG. Translated, it gives CASDNGAGVRKTGE. The whole CDR3 region reads CASDNGAGVRKTGELFF.

Points on this clone: Read data end 3 residues before the CDR3 end; the end is taken from the germline J gene. The chain carries TRBV20-1 and TRBJ2-3; 8 positions match TRBD1. This CDR3 has 15 residues. CDR1 and CDR2 (germline): DFQATT, SNEGSKA (reference sequence). The CDR3 sequence is CSARSLRGQEETQYF. CDR3 DNA, as far as it was read: TGCAGTGCTAGGAGCCTCAGGGGGCAGGAGGAGACG.

On this clone itself: Read coverage stops 3 residues before the CDR3 terminus; the germline J gene supplies the remainder. The chain uses TRBV19 and TRBJ1-2, with TRBD1 identical over 7 bases. The CDR3 is 16 amino acids. Germline V gene sequence: CDR1 LNHDA, CDR2 SQIVND (reference sequence). Losses at the gene ends were 3 bases for V and 1 base for J; bases not matched to a gene: 8. CDR3 sequence: CASSIEGARSNYGYTF. The CDR3 DNA, read in part, is TGTGCCAGTAGTATTGAGGGGGCGCGTAGTAACTATGGC.

A note on this clone: Read coverage stops 3 residues before the CDR3 terminus; the germline J gene supplies the remainder. The chain couples TRBV5-1 to TRBJ2-2; 8 bases map to TRBD1. The germline gives CDR1 SGHRS, CDR2 YFSETQ. The CDR3 is made up of 15 amino acids. Losses at the gene ends were 1 base for V and 7 bases for J; bases not matched to a gene: 6. The DNA read from the CDR3 is TGCGCCAGCAGCTTGTCTCAGGGGGCAGACGGGGAG. Amino acid sequence: CASSLSQGADGE. The full-length CDR3 reads as CASSLSQGADGELFF.

For this clone: From the germline J gene comes the end of the CDR3, since the read stops 3 residues before it. The chain recombines TRBV7-9 with TRBJ2-4; 8 nucleotides align to TRBD1. Germline CDR1 SEHNR, CDR2 FQNEAQ (reference sequence). CDR3 length: 14 residues. The covered CDR3 bases are TGTGCCAGCAGCTCAACCGGGACAGGCAATGGT. Protein: CASSSTGTGNG. In full, the CDR3 is CASSSTGTGNGQYF.

With regard to this clone: One junction end does not reproduce the germline sequence, and a read error may be involved. The read ends 3 residues before the CDR3 terminus; that terminus is restored from the germline J gene. The chain couples TRBV7-7 to TRBJ2-3, with TRBD2 identical over 7 bases. The CDR3 sequence is 16 residues long. Germline V gene data show CDR1 as SSHAT and CDR2 as FNYEAQ (reference sequence). The CDR3 region is CASSLSSSGRTDTQYF. Partial CDR3 DNA: TGTGCTAGCAGCTTATCTTCTAGCGGACGCACAGATACG. Drawing the rest from reference TRBV7-7 and TRBJ2-3, the complete variable domain is GAGVSQSPRYKVTKRGQDVTLRCDPISSHATLYWYQQALGQGPEFLTYFNYEAQPDKSGLPSDRFSAERPEGSISTLTIQRTEQRDSAMYRCASSLSSSGRTDTQYFGPGTRLTVL.

A remark on this clone: Sequencing ends 3 residues short of the CDR3 end; the germline J gene provides the rest. This chain links TRBV2 with TRBJ1-2; D is unclear. CDR1 is SNHLY and CDR2 is FYNNEI in the germline V gene. There are 14 residues in the CDR3. Incomplete CDR3 DNA: TGTGCCAGCAGAGGACTTGACCCCTCATTCGGC. It yields the protein CASRGLDPSFG. The CDR3 reads in full as CASRGLDPSFGYTF.

Note on this clone: Coverage ceases 3 residues before the CDR3 finishes, and the germline J gene fills in the end. This sequence joins TRBV5-1 and TRBJ1-4; a possible D gene is TRBD1 (5 bases). The length of the CDR3 is 14 residues. Germline V lookup: CDR1 SGHRS, CDR2 YFSETQ. V lost 4 bases to trimming and J lost 4 bases, with 11 bases between them. The CDR3 sequence is CASSTDTFNEKLFF. The part of the CDR3 DNA that was read is TGCGCCAGCAGCACGGACACTTTTAATGAAAAA.

A note on this clone: The CDR3 goes on 3 residues after the read ends, and that part is filled in from the germline J gene. The rearrangement uses TRBV14 and TRBJ1-2; D gene unclear. CDR3 length: 13 residues. With 1 base removed from V and 5 bases from J, the gap between germline ends came to 8 bases. CDR1 and CDR2 (germline): SGHDN, FVKESK. The CDR3 sequence: CASSQVPAYGYTF. CDR3 DNA (partial): TGTGCCAGCAGCCAAGTGCCAGCGTATGGC.

Turning to this clone: Sequencing ends 3 residues short of the CDR3 end; the germline J gene provides the rest. The chain recombines TRBV5-1 with TRBJ2-7; 7 positions agree with TRBD2. The trim removed 5 bases at V and 2 bases at J, leaving 7 bases unmatched. The germline CDR1 and CDR2 sequences are SGHRS and YFSETQ. The CDR3 length is 14 residues. The CDR3 region is CASRASGAPYEQYF. The sequenced part of the CDR3 DNA is TGCGCCAGCAGGGCTAGCGGCGCCCCCTACGAG.

Remarks on this clone: The CDR3 extends 3 residues past the end of the read, so its final part is completed from the germline J gene. The chain couples TRBV19 to TRBJ1-1; perhaps TRBD1 as D (6 bases). Per germline, CDR1 LNHDA and CDR2 SQIVND (reference sequence). Trimming cost V 7 bases and J 6 bases, with 18 bases left between them. This CDR3 is 14 amino acids long. CDR3 DNA (partial): TGTGCCAGTAACACAGGGTTGCTTACGTCTGAA. Its protein is CASNTGLLTSE. The entire CDR3 is CASNTGLLTSEAFF.

Worth noting for this clone: Read data end 3 residues before the CDR3 end; the end is taken from the germline J gene. The chain has TRBV7-2 and TRBJ1-1; the D gene is possibly TRBD1 (6 bases). The CDR3 totals 15 residues. CDR1 and CDR2 from the germline V gene are SGHTA and FQGNSA. Trimming took off 5 bases at V and 1 base at J, with 14 bases between the two ends. The covered CDR3 bases are TGTGCCAGCAGCCAAACCGACAGGACGAACACTGAA. Translated: CASSQTDRTNTE. The CDR3 in its entirety is CASSQTDRTNTEAFF.

Concerning this clone: The read ends 3 residues shy of where the CDR3 ends; the end is completed using the germline J gene. The chain is built from TRBV7-2 and TRBJ2-3, with D perhaps matching TRBD1 (5 bases). Trimming cost V 2 bases and J 2 bases, with 11 bases left between them. CDR1 is SGHTA, CDR2 FQGNSA, per germline. This CDR3 region has 15 residues. CDR3 in amino acids: CASSLFGRATDTQYF. The DNA read from the CDR3 is TGTGCCAGCAGCTTATTCGGCAGGGCCACAGATACG.

Worth noting for this clone: Read coverage stops 3 residues before the CDR3 terminus; the germline J gene supplies the remainder. This chain connects TRBV19 to TRBJ2-1; no clear D. The ends were cut back, 4 bases at V and 4 bases at J, with 14 bases in the middle. The CDR3 is made up of 15 amino acids. CDR1 is LNHDA, CDR2 SQIVND, per germline (reference sequence). Partial CDR3 DNA: TGTGCCAGTAGTAGCATCGGCGGAGATTACAATGAG. Translation: CASSSIGGDYNE. The entire CDR3 protein is CASSSIGGDYNEQFF.

Comments on this clone: The CDR3 end is not reached by the read, which stops 3 residues before it; the germline J gene fills it in. The chain employs TRBV7-8 and TRBJ2-5, with 8 positions matching TRBD1. Germline CDR1 is SGHVS and CDR2 is FQNEAQ. Losses at the gene ends were 1 base for V and 0 bases for J; bases not matched to a gene: 1. The CDR3 is 15 residues long. The CDR3 loop reads CASSLGQGNQETQYF. CDR3 DNA, as far as it was read: TGTGCCAGCAGCTTAGGACAGGGGAACCAAGAGACC.

In the case of this clone: The CDR3 extends 3 residues past the end of the read, so its final part is completed from the germline J gene. The chain combines TRBV30 with TRBJ1-6; weak D call: TRBD1 (5 bases). Germline V gene data show CDR1 as GTSNPN and CDR2 as SVGIG (reference sequence). CDR3 length: 14 residues. V lost 0 bases and J 5 bases, leaving 8 bases between the germline ends. CDR3 DNA, as far as it was read: TGTGCCTGGAGTGTTAACAGGAATAATTCACCC. Protein sequence: CAWSVNRNNSP. The full CDR3 protein reads CAWSVNRNNSPLHF.